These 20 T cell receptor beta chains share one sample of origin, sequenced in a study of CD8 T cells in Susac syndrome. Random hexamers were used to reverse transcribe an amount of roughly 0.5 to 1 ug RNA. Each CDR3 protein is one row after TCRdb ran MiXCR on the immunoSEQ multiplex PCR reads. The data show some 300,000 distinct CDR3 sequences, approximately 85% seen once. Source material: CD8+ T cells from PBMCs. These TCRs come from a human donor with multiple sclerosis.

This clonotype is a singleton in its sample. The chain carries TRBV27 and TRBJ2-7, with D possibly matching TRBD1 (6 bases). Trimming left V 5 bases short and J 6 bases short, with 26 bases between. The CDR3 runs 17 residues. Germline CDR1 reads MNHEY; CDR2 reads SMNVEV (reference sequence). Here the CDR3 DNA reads TGTGCCAGCAGTCCCTATTCCCCCGCCAGGGGATCGTCCGAGCAGTACTTC. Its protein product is CASSPYSPARGSSEQYF.

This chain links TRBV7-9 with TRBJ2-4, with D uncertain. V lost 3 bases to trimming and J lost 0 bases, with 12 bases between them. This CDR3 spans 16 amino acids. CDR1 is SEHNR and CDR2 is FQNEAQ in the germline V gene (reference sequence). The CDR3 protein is CASSFALDKAKNIQYF. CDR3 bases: TGTGCCAGCAGCTTCGCCCTAGACAAAGCCAAAAACATTCAGTACTTC.

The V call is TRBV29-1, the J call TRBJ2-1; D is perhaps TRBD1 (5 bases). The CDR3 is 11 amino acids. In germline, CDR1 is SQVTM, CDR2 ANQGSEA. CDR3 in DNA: TGCACCTCTAAGCTGGGGCCTGAGCAGTTCTTC. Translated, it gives CTSKLGPEQFF.

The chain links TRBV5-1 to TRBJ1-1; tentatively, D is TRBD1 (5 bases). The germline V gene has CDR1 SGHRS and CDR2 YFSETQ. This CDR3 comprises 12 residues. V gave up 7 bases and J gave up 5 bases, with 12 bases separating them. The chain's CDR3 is CASGGGSTEAFF. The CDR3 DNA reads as TGCGCCAGCGGTGGGGGTTCGACTGAAGCTTTCTTT.

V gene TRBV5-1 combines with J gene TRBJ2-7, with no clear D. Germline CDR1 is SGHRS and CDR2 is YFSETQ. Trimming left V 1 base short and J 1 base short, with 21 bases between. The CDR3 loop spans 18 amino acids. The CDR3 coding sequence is TGCGCCAGCAGCTTGTTGACGGGTTCCGGGTACACTTCCTACGAGCAGTACTTC. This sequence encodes CASSLLTGSGYTSYEQYF.

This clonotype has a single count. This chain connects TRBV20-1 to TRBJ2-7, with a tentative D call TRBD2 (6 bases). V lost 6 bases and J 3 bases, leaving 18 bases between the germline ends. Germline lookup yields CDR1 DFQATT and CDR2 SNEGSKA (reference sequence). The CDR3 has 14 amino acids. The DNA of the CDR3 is TGCAGTGCCACCCGACTCCTGGGGGGCTACGAGCAGTACTTC. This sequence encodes CSATRLLGGYEQYF.

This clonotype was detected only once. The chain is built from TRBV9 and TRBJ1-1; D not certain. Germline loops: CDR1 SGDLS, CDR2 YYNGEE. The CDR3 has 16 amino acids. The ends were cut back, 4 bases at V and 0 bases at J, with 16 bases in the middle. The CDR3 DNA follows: TGTGCCAGCAGCTACCCTCTTGGAGATATGAACACTGAAGCTTTCTTT. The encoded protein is CASSYPLGDMNTEAFF. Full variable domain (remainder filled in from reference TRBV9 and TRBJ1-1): DSGVTQTPKHLITATGQRVTLRCSPRSGDLSVYWYQQSLDQGLQFLIQYYNGEERAKGNILERFSAQQFPDLHSELNLSSLELGDSALYFCASSYPLGDMNTEAFFGQGTRLTVV.

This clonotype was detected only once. In nucleotides, the CDR3 is TGTGCCAGCAGGGACGGGAGATATAATGGCTACACCTTC. The encoded protein is CASRDGRYNGYTF. The chain couples TRBV27 to TRBJ1-2, with D unclear. The CDR3 length is 13 residues. CDR1 is MNHEY, CDR2 SMNVEV, per germline (reference sequence). V gave up 6 bases and J gave up 6 bases, with 14 bases separating them.

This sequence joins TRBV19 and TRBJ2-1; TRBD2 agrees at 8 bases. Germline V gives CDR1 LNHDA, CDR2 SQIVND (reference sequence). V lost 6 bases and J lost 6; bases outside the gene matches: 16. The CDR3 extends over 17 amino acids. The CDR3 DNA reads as TGTGCCAGTAGCCCCTCGGCGGCGGGAGGTCCCTTCAATGAGCAGTTCTTC. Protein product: CASSPSAAGGPFNEQFF.

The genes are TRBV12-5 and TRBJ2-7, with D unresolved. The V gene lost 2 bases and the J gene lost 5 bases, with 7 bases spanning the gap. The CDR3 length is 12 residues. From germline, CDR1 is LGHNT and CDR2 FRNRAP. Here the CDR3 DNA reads TGTGCTAGTGGTTTGTCCCCACACGAGCAGTACTTC. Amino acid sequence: CASGLSPHEQYF.

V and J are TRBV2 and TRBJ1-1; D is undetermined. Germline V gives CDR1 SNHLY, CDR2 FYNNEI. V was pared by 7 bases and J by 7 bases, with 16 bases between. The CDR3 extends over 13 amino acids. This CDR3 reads CASKDREMDEAFF. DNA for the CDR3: TGTGCCAGCAAAGATAGGGAAATGGATGAAGCTTTCTTT.

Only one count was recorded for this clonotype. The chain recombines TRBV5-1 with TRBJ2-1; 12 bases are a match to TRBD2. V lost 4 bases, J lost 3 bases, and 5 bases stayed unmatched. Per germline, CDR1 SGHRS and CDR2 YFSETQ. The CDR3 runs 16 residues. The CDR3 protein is CASSTTSGRNYNEQFF. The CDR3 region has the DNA TGCGCCAGCAGCACCACTAGCGGGAGGAACTACAATGAGCAGTTCTTC.

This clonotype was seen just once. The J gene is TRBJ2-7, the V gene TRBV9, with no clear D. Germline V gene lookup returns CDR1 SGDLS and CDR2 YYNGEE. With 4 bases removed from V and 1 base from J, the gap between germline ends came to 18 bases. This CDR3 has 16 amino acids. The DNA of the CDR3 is TGTGCCAGCAGCCTAAATGTCCGGGCCGCTTCCTACGAGCAGTACTTC. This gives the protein CASSLNVRAASYEQYF. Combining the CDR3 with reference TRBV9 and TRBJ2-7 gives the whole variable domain DSGVTQTPKHLITATGQRVTLRCSPRSGDLSVYWYQQSLDQGLQFLIQYYNGEERAKGNILERFSAQQFPDLHSELNLSSLELGDSALYFCASSLNVRAASYEQYFGPGTRLTVT.

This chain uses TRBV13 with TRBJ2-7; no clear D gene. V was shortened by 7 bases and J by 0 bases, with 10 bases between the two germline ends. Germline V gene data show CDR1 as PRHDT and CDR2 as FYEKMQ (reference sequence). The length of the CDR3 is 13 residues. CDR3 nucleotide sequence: TGTGCCAGCACCTCTCCGAGCTCCTACGAGCAGTACTTC. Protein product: CASTSPSSYEQYF. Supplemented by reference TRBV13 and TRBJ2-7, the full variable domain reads AAGVIQSPRHLIKEKRETATLKCYPIPRHDTVYWYQQGPGQDPQFLISFYEKMQSDKGSIPDRFSAQQFSDYHSELNMSSLELGDSALYFCASTSPSSYEQYFGPGTRLTVT.

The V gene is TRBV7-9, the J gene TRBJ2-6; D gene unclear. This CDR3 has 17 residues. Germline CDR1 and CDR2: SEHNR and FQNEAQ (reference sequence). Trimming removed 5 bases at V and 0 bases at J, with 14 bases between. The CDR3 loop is CASSRILQNSGANVLTF. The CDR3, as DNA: TGTGCCAGCAGCCGAATACTCCAAAACTCTGGGGCCAACGTCCTGACTTTC.

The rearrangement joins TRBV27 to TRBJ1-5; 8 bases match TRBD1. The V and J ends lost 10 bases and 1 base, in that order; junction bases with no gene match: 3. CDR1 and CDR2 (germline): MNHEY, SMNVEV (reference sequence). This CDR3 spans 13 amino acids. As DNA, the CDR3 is TGTGCCACTCAGGGGGCGAGCAATCAGCCCCAGCATTTT. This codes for CATQGASNQPQHF.

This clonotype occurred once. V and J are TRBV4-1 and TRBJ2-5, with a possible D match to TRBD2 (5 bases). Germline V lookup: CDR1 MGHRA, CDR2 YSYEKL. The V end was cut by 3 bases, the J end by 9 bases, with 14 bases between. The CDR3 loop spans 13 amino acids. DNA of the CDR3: TGCGCCAGCAGCCATGATTCGGAGGAGGCCCAGTACTTC. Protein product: CASSHDSEEAQYF.

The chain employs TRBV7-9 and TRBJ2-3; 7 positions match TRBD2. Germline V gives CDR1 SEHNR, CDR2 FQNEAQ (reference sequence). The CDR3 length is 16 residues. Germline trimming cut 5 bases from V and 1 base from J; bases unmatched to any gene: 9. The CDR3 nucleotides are TGTGCCAGCAGCGCGCGACTAGCTCGGGGCACAGATACGCAGTATTTT. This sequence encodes CASSARLARGTDTQYF.

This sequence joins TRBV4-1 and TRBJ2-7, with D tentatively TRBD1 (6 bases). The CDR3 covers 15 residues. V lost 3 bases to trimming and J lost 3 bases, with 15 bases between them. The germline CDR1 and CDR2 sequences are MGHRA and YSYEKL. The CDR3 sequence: CASSQSQDSVYEQYF. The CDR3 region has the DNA TGCGCCAGCAGCCAGTCACAGGACAGCGTCTACGAGCAGTACTTC.

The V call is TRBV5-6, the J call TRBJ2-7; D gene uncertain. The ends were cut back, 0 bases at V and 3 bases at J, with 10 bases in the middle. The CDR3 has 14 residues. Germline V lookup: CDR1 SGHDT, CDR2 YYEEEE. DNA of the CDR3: TGTGCCAGCAGCTTGGTCCAGAATCTCTACGAGCAGTACTTC. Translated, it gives CASSLVQNLYEQYF.